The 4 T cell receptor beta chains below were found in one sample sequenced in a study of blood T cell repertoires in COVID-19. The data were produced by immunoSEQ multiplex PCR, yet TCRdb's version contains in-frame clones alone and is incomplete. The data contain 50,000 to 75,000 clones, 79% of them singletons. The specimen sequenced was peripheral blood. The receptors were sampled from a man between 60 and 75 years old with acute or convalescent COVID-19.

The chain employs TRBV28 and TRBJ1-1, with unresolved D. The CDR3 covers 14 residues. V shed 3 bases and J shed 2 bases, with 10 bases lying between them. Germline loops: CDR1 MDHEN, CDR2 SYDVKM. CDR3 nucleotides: TGTGCCAGCAGTTTGGGCCTTTTTAACACTGAAGCTTTCTTT. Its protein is CASSLGLFNTEAFF.

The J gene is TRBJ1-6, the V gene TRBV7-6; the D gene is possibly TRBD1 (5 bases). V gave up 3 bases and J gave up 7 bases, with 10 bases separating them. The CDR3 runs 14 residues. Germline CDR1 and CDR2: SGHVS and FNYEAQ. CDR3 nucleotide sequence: TGTGCCAGCAGCTTGGGGACTGAGAATTCACCCCTCCACTTT. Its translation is CASSLGTENSPLHF.

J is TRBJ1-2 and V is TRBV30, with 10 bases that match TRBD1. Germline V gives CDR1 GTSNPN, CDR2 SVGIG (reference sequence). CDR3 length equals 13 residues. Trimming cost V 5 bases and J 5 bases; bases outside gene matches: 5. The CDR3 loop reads CAWWGQGTYGYTF. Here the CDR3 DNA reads TGTGCCTGGTGGGGACAGGGGACGTATGGCTACACCTTC. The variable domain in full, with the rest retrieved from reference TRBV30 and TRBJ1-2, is SQTIHQWPATLVQPVGSPLSLECTVEGTSNPNLYWYRQAAGRGLQLLFYSVGIGQISSEVPQNLSASRPQDRQFILSSKKLLLSDSGFYLCAWWGQGTYGYTFGSGTRLTVV.

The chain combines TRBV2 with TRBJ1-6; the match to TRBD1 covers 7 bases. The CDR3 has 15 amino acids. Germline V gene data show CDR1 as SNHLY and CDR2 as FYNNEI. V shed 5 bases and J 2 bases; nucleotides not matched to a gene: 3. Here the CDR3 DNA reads TGTGCCAGCAGTAGACAGGGTCCCTATAATTCACCCCTCCACTTT. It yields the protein CASSRQGPYNSPLHF.